The rows below give T cell receptor beta chains drawn from one sample of a study of Ad26.COV2.S vaccination and SARS-CoV-2 variants. Data came from immunoSEQ multiplex PCR; TCRdb stores just in-frame clones and leaves some out. This sample has about 350,000 clones, with around 84% found just once. Sequenced material: peripheral blood, taken in a trial of Ad26.COV2.S vaccine versus placebo. Source of these receptors: a person aged 18-60 years who received the Ad26.COV2.S COVID-19 vaccine or a placebo. CDR3s include the opening cysteine and the closing phenylalanine or tryptophan. The D gene is left open where the match is weak. The size entry is marked missing in some rows and otherwise reads once, few, many or a size class.

v_call	d_call	clone_size	j_call	cdr3_nt	cdr3_aa
TRBV18	.	few	TRBJ1-5	TGTGCCAGCTCAACGCAGGAGTTTCAGCCCCAGCATTTT	CASSTQEFQPQHF
TRBV6-2/TRBV6-3	.	.	TRBJ2-7	TGTGCCAGCAGTTATAATGGGTACGAGCAGTACTTC	CASSYNGYEQYF
TRBV9	TRBD2	.	TRBJ2-5	TGTGCCAGCAGCGTAGGGGGAGGGATGGGCCAAGAGACCCAGTACTTC	CASSVGGGMGQETQYF
TRBV6-5	TRBD1	.	TRBJ1-5	TGTGCCAGCAGATCGACAGGGAGCAATCAGCCCCAGCATTTT	CASRSTGSNQPQHF
TRBV2	TRBD1	once	TRBJ1-4	TGTGCCAGCAGTGGGGCACCGGGACAGACTAATGAAAAACTGTTTTTT	CASSGAPGQTNEKLFF
TRBV4-1	.	.	TRBJ1-4	TGCGCCAGCAGCCACTATTGGGGCCATGAAAAACTGTTTTTT	CASSHYWGHEKLFF
TRBV14	.	.	TRBJ1-3	TGTGCCAGCAGCCCCCTCTCTGGAAACACCATATATTTT	CASSPLSGNTIYF
TRBV2	TRBD1	.	TRBJ2-3	TGTGCCAGCAGCCAACAGGGGTTGAGCACAGATACGCAGTATTTT	CASSQQGLSTDTQYF
TRBV29-1	.	.	TRBJ1-1	TGCAGCGTTGAAGAAGGGGCAACGGAAGCTTTCTTT	CSVEEGATEAFF
TRBV18	.	.	TRBJ2-7	TGTGCCAGCTCACCAGAGGGAGACGAGCAGTACTTC	CASSPEGDEQYF
TRBV30	.	.	TRBJ2-3	TGTGCCTGGAGTGGTGGTAGCACAGATACGCAGTATTTT	CAWSGGSTDTQYF
TRBV10-1	TRBD1	.	TRBJ2-2	TGCGCCACCCGGGGACAGGCGAACACCGGGGAGCTGTTTTTT	CATRGQANTGELFF
TRBV19	.	.	TRBJ1-1	TGTGCCAGTACCCTACGAGGGGTGGGGGCGATGGTGAACACTGAAGCTTTCTTT	CASTLRGVGAMVNTEAFF
TRBV7-2	.	few	TRBJ1-5	TGTGCCAGCAGCCAATCCGGGGACCCTAGCAATCAGCCCCAGCATTTT	CASSQSGDPSNQPQHF
TRBV7-6	.	.	TRBJ2-2	TGTGCCAGCAGCTTGGAGGGGCGGGACCTCTACGGGGAGCTGTTTTTT	CASSLEGRDLYGELFF
TRBV18	.	.	TRBJ2-1	TGTGCCAGCTCTTTATCGGGGAATGAGCAGTTCTTC	CASSLSGNEQFF
TRBV7-9	TRBD1	once	TRBJ1-5	TGTGCCAGCAGCTTAATGGGACAGGGGCCCGAAGTCAGCAATCAGCCCCAGCATTTT	CASSLMGQGPEVSNQPQHF
TRBV5-1	TRBD2	.	TRBJ2-3	TGCGCCAGCAGAACGACTAGCGGGGGGTCAGATACGCAGTATTTT	CASRTTSGGSDTQYF
TRBV5-1	TRBD1	.	TRBJ1-2	TGCGCCAGCAGCTTGGACGGACAGGGGGCGCCGGGCTACACCTTC	CASSLDGQGAPGYTF
TRBV5-1	TRBD2	.	TRBJ2-1	TGCGCCAGCAGCCAAGCGGGGGCTTACAATGAGCAGTTCTTC	CASSQAGAYNEQFF
TRBV2	.	.	TRBJ2-7	TGTGCCAGCAGTGAAGAGCTCCCGTACTACGAGCAGTACTTC	CASSEELPYYEQYF
TRBV6-2/TRBV6-3	.	.	TRBJ2-4	TGTGCCAGCAGTTACGGCGGGTCCCTAGCCAAAAACATTCAGTACTTC	CASSYGGSLAKNIQYF
TRBV10-3	TRBD1	few	TRBJ1-5	TGTGCCAGCAATCAAGACAGGGGATATCAGCCCCAGCATTTT	CASNQDRGYQPQHF
TRBV3-1/TRBV3-2	.	.	TRBJ2-7	TGTGCCAGCAGCCATCTGTCGGGGGTCTACGAGCAGTACTTC	CASSHLSGVYEQYF
TRBV20-1	.	.	TRBJ2-7	TGCAGTGCTAGAGGCTCCGGCGAGCAGTACTTC	CSARGSGEQYF
TRBV7-8	.	once	TRBJ2-1	TGTGCCAGCAGCTTAGCGGGCGCCTGGGAGCAGTTCTTC	CASSLAGAWEQFF
TRBV12-3/TRBV12-4	.	.	TRBJ2-3	TGTGCCAGCAGTGCCCTTGATACGCAGTATTTT	CASSALDTQYF
TRBV5-8	.	.	TRBJ1-6	TGTGCCAGCAGCTTGAGAAGCGGGGGGGGTGGCTCACCCCTCCACTTT	CASSLRSGGGGSPLHF
TRBV7-2	.	.	TRBJ2-1	TGTGCCAGCAGCTTAGTACGACAAGAGCAGTTCTTC	CASSLVRQEQFF
TRBV5-6	.	.	TRBJ2-1	TGTGCCAGCAGCTTGAGACTAGATGGGCAGTTCTTC	CASSLRLDGQFF
TRBV7-8	.	.	TRBJ1-5	TGTGCCAGCAGCTTAGGGGGAGTGGGGGCTAGGCCCCAGCATTTT	CASSLGGVGARPQHF
TRBV19	.	.	TRBJ1-3	TGTGCCAGTACGAAAACCGCTGGAAACACCATATATTTT	CASTKTAGNTIYF
TRBV7-9	TRBD1	.	TRBJ1-1	TGTGCCAGCAGCCTCCACCGCCGGACAGGGAACACTGAAGCTTTCTTT	CASSLHRRTGNTEAFF
TRBV5-8	.	many	TRBJ2-2	TGTGCCAGCAGCGGCTCGGCGGGGTTTGGCACCGGGGAGCTGTTTTTT	CASSGSAGFGTGELFF
TRBV19	TRBD1	.	TRBJ2-5	TGTGCCAGTAGTGACACAGGGGGCCCTCTCGGGTGGGAGACCCAGTACTTC	CASSDTGGPLGWETQYF
TRBV10-3	.	.	TRBJ2-2	TGTGCCATCAGTGATTTCACTAGAAATACGAACACCGGGGAGCTGTTTTTT	CAISDFTRNTNTGELFF
TRBV2	.	.	TRBJ2-3	TGTGGGGCTTGGGGAAATACGCAGTATTTT	CGAWGNTQYF
TRBV2	.	.	TRBJ2-7	TGTGCCAGCAATCTCCTAGGAGAATGGTACGAGCAGTACTTC	CASNLLGEWYEQYF
TRBV6-5	.	.	TRBJ2-7	TGTGCCAGCAGTTCTACCCCCTCCTACGAGCAGTACTTC	CASSSTPSYEQYF
TRBV15	.	.	TRBJ2-3	TGTGCCACCAGCCTCGGGGGTGCCACAGATACGCAGTATTTT	CATSLGGATDTQYF
TRBV4-3	.	few	TRBJ1-6	TGCGCCAGCAGCCAAGAATTCGGCATGTCCTATAATTCACCCCTCCACTTT	CASSQEFGMSYNSPLHF